These 10 T cell receptor beta chains originate from one sample sequenced in a study of T cell repertoires in cytomegalovirus infection. TCRdb called the reads again in MiXCR, with one record for every CDR3 protein. Of around 250,000 distinct CDR3 sequences in the sample, 15% to 20% were seen once. The specimen sequenced was CD8+ T cells from PBMCs. The receptors were gathered from a human donor in good health (CMV status not recorded). Some clones in this sample may be carry-over from other donors' samples.

This clonotype showed up just a few times. This chain joins TRBV7-8 and TRBJ2-7, with D possibly TRBD1 on 5 matching bases. CDR1 is SGHVS, CDR2 FQNEAQ, per germline. The CDR3 has 16 residues. V lost 3 bases, J lost 0 bases, and 15 bases lay in between. In nucleotides, the CDR3 is TGTGCCAGCAGCTTGTATTCAGGGATGGACTCCTACGAGCAGTACTTC. Protein sequence: CASSLYSGMDSYEQYF.

At least ten counts were recorded for this clonotype. The rearrangement joins TRBV7-9 to TRBJ2-6, with D hard to call. The CDR3 spans 13 residues. Germline V gene data show CDR1 as SEHNR and CDR2 as FQNEAQ (reference sequence). Trimming stripped 5 bases from V and 2 bases from J, with 4 bases between. The CDR3 DNA reads as TGTGCCAGCAGCCCCGCTGGGGCCAACGTCCTGACTTTC. Translating it yields CASSPAGANVLTF.

This sequence joins TRBV7-9 and TRBJ2-1; tentative D call: TRBD1 (5 bases). The CDR3 spans 15 residues. From germline, CDR1 is SEHNR and CDR2 FQNEAQ (reference sequence). V dropped 0 bases and J dropped 8 bases, with 14 bases sitting between them. The CDR3 bases are TGTGCCAGCAGCTTAGCCCAGGGCCAGTGGGATGAGCAGTTCTTC. Its translation: CASSLAQGQWDEQFF.

This clonotype has a single count. J is TRBJ2-5 and V is TRBV5-1, with 11 positions matching TRBD2. V shed 0 bases and J 2 bases; nucleotides not matched to a gene: 9. Germline loops: CDR1 SGHRS, CDR2 YFSETQ. CDR3 length: 18 residues. The CDR3 region is CASSLAVAGGASQETQYF. The CDR3 coding sequence is TGCGCCAGCAGCTTGGCCGTAGCGGGGGGGGCCTCACAAGAGACCCAGTACTTC.

The chain links TRBV7-9 to TRBJ2-3, with 7 bases matching TRBD2. V lost 4 bases, J lost 5 bases, and 12 bases stayed unmatched. The CDR3 sequence is 16 residues long. Germline assignment: CDR1 SEHNR and CDR2 FQNEAQ (reference sequence). CDR3 DNA: TGTGCCAGCAGCTCCCCGCTGGGGAGGGTGGTAGATACGCAGTATTTT. It specifies CASSSPLGRVVDTQYF. Based on the CDR3 plus reference TRBV7-9 and TRBJ2-3, the full variable domain is DTGVSQNPRHKITKRGQNVTFRCDPISEHNRLYWYRQTLGQGPEFLTYFQNEAQLEKSRLLSDRFSAERPKGSFSTLEIQRTEQGDSAMYLCASSSPLGRVVDTQYFGPGTRLTVL.

The genes are TRBV12-3 or TRBV12-4 and TRBJ2-7, with unresolved D. V was trimmed by 7 bases and J by 2 bases, leaving 15 bases between them. The CDR3 runs 14 residues. The CDR3 region is CASTVGGSPYEQYF. The DNA for the CDR3 is TGTGCCAGCACCGTCGGTGGCAGTCCCTACGAGCAGTACTTC.

This clonotype was seen ten or more times. V is TRBV4-3 and J is TRBJ1-2; D perhaps matches TRBD1 (6 bases). From germline, CDR1 is LGHNA and CDR2 YSLEER. This CDR3 is 16 amino acids long. V shed 0 bases and J shed 8 bases, with 19 bases lying between them. CDR3 amino acids: CASSQDFWGAGDGYTF. The CDR3 DNA sequence: TGCGCCAGCAGCCAAGATTTTTGGGGGGCAGGGGACGGCTACACCTTC.

This chain uses TRBV2 with TRBJ2-7; 8 positions agree with TRBD1. The CDR3 spans 16 residues. V was clipped by 1 base and J by 7 bases; unmatched bases: 12. Germline CDR1 SNHLY, CDR2 FYNNEI. The CDR3 bases are TGTGCCAGCAGTGAAGTAGCACAGGGGGTATTGGGGGAGCAGTACTTC. It codes for CASSEVAQGVLGEQYF. Full variable domain (rest looked up from reference TRBV2 and TRBJ2-7): EPEVTQTPSHQVTQMGQEVILRCVPISNHLYFYWYRQILGQKVEFLVSFYNNEISEKSEIFDDQFSVERPDGSNFTLKIRSTKLEDSAMYFCASSEVAQGVLGEQYFGPGTRLTVT.

DNA of the CDR3: TGTGCCAGCAGCTCCACAGGGGTAAGTCAGCCCCAGCATTTT. Its translation is CASSSTGVSQPQHF. The chain is built from TRBV7-9 and TRBJ1-5, with TRBD1 matching over 7 bases. V dropped 4 bases and J dropped 6; count of bases not matched to a gene: 6. This CDR3 comprises 14 residues. The germline V gene encodes CDR1 SEHNR and CDR2 FQNEAQ (reference sequence). The variable domain in full, with the rest retrieved from reference TRBV7-9 and TRBJ1-5, is DTGVSQNPRHKITKRGQNVTFRCDPISEHNRLYWYRQTLGQGPEFLTYFQNEAQLEKSRLLSDRFSAERPKGSFSTLEIQRTEQGDSAMYLCASSSTGVSQPQHFGDGTRLSIL.

The V call is TRBV19, the J call TRBJ1-1, with no clear D. Germline V gene sequence: CDR1 LNHDA, CDR2 SQIVND (reference sequence). CDR3 size: 13 residues. The V end lost 3 bases, the J end lost 6 bases, and 11 bases lay between the germline ends. CDR3 sequence reads: CASSMTRLAEAFF. The CDR3 DNA sequence: TGTGCCAGTAGTATGACACGTCTCGCTGAAGCTTTCTTT. Drawing the rest from reference TRBV19 and TRBJ1-1, the complete variable domain is DGGITQSPKYLFRKEGQNVTLSCEQNLNHDAMYWYRQDPGQGLRLIYYSQIVNDFQKGDIAEGYSVSREKKESFPLTVTSAQKNPTAFYLCASSMTRLAEAFFGQGTRLTVV.